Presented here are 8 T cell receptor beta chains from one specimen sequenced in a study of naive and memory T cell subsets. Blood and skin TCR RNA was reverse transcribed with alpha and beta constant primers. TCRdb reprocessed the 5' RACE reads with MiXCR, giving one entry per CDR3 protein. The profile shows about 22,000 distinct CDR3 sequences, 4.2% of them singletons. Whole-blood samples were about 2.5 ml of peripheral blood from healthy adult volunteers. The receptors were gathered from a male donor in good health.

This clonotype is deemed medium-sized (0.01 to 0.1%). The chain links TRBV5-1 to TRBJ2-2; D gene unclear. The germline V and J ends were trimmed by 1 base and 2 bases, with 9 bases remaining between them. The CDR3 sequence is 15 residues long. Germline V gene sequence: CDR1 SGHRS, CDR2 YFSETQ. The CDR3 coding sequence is TGCGCCAGCAGCTTGTCCGGAATTAACACCGGGGAGCTGTTTTTT. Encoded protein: CASSLSGINTGELFF.

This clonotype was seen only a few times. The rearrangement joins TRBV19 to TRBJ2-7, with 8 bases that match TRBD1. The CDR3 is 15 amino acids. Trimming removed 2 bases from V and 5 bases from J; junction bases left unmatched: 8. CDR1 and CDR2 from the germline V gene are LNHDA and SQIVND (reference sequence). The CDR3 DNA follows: TGTGCCAGTAGTATAAGTCGACAGGGGATCAACGAGCAGTACTTC. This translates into CASSISRQGINEQYF.

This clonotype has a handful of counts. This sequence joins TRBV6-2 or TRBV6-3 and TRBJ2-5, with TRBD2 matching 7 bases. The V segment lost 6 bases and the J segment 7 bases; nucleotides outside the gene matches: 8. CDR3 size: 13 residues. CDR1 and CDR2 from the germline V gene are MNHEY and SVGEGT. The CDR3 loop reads CASSGSGVGTQYF. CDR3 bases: TGTGCCAGCAGCGGGAGCGGGGTCGGGACCCAGTACTTC.

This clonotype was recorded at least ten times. In DNA, the CDR3 is TGTGCCAGCAGCGAAAAGCGGGAGTGGGCAGATACGCAGTATTTT. Translation gives CASSEKREWADTQYF. The rearrangement links TRBV7-8 to TRBJ2-3; 8 bases line up with TRBD2. Looked up from germline, CDR1 is SGHVS and CDR2 is FQNEAQ. This CDR3 has 15 residues. The J segment lost 4 bases and the V segment lost 5 bases, leaving 8 bases of the junction unmatched. The entire variable domain, with the rest obtained from reference TRBV7-8 and TRBJ2-3, is as follows: GAGVSQSPRYKVAKRGQDVALRCDPISGHVSLFWYQQALGQGPEFLTYFQNEAQLDKSGLPSDRFFAERPEGSVSTLKIQRTQQEDSAVYLCASSEKREWADTQYFGPGTRLTVL.

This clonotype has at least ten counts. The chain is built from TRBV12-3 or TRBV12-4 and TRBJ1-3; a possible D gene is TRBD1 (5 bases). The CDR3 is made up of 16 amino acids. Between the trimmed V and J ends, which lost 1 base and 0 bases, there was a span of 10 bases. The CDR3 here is CASSLGGASSGNTIYF. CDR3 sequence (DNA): TGTGCCAGCAGTTTAGGTGGGGCTTCCTCTGGAAACACCATATATTTT.

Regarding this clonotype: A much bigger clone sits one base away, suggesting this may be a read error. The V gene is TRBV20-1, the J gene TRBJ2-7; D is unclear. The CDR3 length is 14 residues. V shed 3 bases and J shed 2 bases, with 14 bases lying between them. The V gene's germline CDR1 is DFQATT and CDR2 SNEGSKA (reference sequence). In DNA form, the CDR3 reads TGCAGTGCTAGTTCCTTCGAATTCCCCTACGAGCAGTACTTC. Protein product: CSASSFEFPYEQYF.

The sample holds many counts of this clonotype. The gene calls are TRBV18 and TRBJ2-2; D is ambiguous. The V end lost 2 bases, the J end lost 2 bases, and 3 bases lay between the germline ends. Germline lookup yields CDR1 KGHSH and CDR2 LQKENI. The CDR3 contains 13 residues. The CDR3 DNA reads TGTGCCAGCTCACCAGACAACACCGGGGAGCTGTTTTTT. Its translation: CASSPDNTGELFF.

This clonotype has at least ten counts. CDR3 region: CSARDPQGREQYF. The CDR3 bases are TGCAGTGCTAGAGACCCCCAGGGTCGCGAGCAGTACTTC. The chain joins TRBV20-1 to TRBJ2-7, with D possibly matching TRBD1 (5 bases). Germline values: CDR1 DFQATT, CDR2 SNEGSKA (reference sequence). There are 13 residues in the CDR3. Trimming removed 0 bases at V and 6 bases at J, with 12 bases between.